Listed below are T cell receptor beta chains from one sample, sequenced in a study of blood T cells in healthy people across ages. TCRdb called the 5' RACE reads again in MiXCR, with one record for every CDR3 protein. Among about 970,000 distinct CDR3 sequences listed, 45% to 60% were seen once. The specimen was blood. These receptors came from a woman aged 60-75 years in good health. Both conserved end residues are trimmed from each CDR3. Fields, in order: V gene, CDR3 protein.

V: TRBV3-1; CDR3: ASSYGLAVWYEQY
V: TRBV11-2; CDR3: ASSLGGLAGANEQF
V: TRBV27; CDR3: ASGVTGGSYEQY
V: TRBV7-2; CDR3: ASSLEWGAGANVLT
V: TRBV11-2; CDR3: ASSLLGFQFEQY
V: TRBV6-2/TRBV6-3; CDR3: ASNPGTSPYEQY
V: TRBV6-5; CDR3: ASSYDPRSGRAWETQY
V: TRBV5-1; CDR3: ASSRGGGVSYEQY
V: TRBV5-6; CDR3: ASSVGMGTGESPLH
V: TRBV5-6; CDR3: ASSLGQGASGANVLT
V: TRBV4-1; CDR3: ASSLGGTGGATGELF
V: TRBV28; CDR3: ASSRDRTGTSVRTNSYEQY
V: TRBV4-1; CDR3: ASTLLPTNEKLF
V: TRBV7-9; CDR3: ASSPAGQGRTYEQY
V: TRBV25-1; CDR3: ASSECPYEQY
V: TRBV11-2; CDR3: ASGPAADTQY
V: TRBV6-5; CDR3: ASSYVAGGSYNEQY
V: TRBV7-8; CDR3: ASSLFPRGVRAEPYNEQY
V: TRBV7-2; CDR3: ASSLPAGGLEDTQY
V: TRBV14; CDR3: ASSQDPGPMTDTQY
V: TRBV11-3; CDR3: ASSARRGQDTQY
V: TRBV27; CDR3: ASSKQGNTDTQY
V: TRBV12-3/TRBV12-4; CDR3: ASSSNRGGFGELF
V: TRBV5-5; CDR3: ASSISPYEQY
V: TRBV10-3; CDR3: AISEQGRYGYT
V: TRBV28; CDR3: ASRTTGLITGELF